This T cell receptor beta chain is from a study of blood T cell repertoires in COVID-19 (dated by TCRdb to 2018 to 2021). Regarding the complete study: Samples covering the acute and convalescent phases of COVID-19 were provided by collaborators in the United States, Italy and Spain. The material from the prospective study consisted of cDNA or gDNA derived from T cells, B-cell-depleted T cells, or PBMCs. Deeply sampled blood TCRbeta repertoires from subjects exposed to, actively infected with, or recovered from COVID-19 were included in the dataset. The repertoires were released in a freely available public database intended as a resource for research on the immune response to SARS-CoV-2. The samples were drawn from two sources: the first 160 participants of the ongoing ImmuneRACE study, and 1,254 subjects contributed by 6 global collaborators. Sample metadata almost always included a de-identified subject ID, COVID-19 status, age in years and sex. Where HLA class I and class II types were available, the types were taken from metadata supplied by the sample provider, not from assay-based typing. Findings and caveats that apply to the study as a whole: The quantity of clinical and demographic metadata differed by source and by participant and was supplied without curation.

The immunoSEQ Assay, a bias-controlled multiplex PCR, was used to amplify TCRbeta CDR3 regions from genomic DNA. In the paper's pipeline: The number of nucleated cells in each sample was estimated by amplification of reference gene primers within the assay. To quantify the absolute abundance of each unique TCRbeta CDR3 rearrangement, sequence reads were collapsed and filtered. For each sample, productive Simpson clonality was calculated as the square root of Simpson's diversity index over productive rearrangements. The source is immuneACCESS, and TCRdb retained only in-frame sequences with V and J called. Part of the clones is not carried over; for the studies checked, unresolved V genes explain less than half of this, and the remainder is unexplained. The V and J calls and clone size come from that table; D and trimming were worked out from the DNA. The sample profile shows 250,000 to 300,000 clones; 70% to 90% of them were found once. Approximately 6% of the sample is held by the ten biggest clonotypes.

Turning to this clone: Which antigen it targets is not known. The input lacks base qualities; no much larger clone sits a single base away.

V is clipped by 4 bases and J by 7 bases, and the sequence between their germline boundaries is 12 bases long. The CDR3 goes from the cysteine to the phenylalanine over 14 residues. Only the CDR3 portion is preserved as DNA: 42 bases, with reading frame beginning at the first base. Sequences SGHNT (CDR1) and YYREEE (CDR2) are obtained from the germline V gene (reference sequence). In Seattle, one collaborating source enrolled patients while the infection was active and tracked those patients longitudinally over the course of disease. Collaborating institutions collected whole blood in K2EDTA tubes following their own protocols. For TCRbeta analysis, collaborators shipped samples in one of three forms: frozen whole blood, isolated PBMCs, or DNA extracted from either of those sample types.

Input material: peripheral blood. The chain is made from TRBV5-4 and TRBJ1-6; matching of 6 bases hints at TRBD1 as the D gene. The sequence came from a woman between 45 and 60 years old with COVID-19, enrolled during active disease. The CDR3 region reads CASSQGQGNSPLHF. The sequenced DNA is TGTGCCAGCAGCCAGGGGCAGGGAAATTCACCCCTCCACTTT.